Listed below are T cell receptor beta chains from one sample, sequenced in a study of T cell repertoires in cytomegalovirus infection. For these TCRs, the target antigens are not known. Each CDR3 protein gets one entry after TCRdb re-called the reads with MiXCR. The data show about 500,000 distinct CDR3 sequences, with around a third seen just once and roughly 16% held by the top ten. The sequencing used cultured PBMCs, collected from culture after CMV antigen stimulation. These receptors all come from a human donor in good health (CMV status not recorded). Some clones in this sample may be carry-over from other donors' samples. Each CDR3 is given with its conserved first and last residue. Fields, in order: J gene, clone size, CDR3 length, D gene, V gene, CDR3 protein, CDR3 DNA. D genes are given only for firm matches. A row's size may be missing; if present it is once, few, many or a size class.

>TRBJ2-2|NA|16|TRBD2|TRBV7-2
CASSLIASGNTGELFF
TGTGCCAGCAGCTTAATAGCTAGCGGTAACACCGGGGAGCTGTTTTTT
>TRBJ1-6|few|15|TRBD1|TRBV27
CASSLSGQGNSPLHF
TGTGCCAGCAGTTTATCGGGACAGGGCAATTCACCCCTCCACTTT
>TRBJ2-7|NA|15|TRBD2|TRBV7-2
CASSLVGASGSEQYF
TGTGCCAGCAGCTTAGTCGGGGCTAGCGGGAGTGAGCAGTACTTC
>TRBJ2-7|many|14|TRBD2|TRBV7-2
CASSLGSGPYEQYF
TGTGCCAGCAGCTTAGGTAGCGGGCCCTACGAGCAGTACTTC
>TRBJ2-1|NA|12|NA|TRBV20-1
CSARGPAAEQFF
TGCAGTGCTAGAGGTCCCGCCGCCGAGCAGTTCTTC
>TRBJ2-5|many|14|NA|TRBV7-6
CASSLGTIQETQYF
TGTGCCAGCAGCTTGGGGACGATCCAAGAGACCCAGTACTTC
>TRBJ2-5|many|15|TRBD2|TRBV12-3/TRBV12-4
CASSPPGGGEKTQYF
TGTGCCAGCAGCCCCCCGGGGGGAGGCGAAAAGACCCAGTACTTC
>TRBJ2-1|few|15|NA|TRBV7-9
CASSPETSSYNEQFF
TGTGCCAGCAGCCCGGAGACTAGCTCCTACAATGAGCAGTTCTTC
>TRBJ2-2|many|18|TRBD2|TRBV11-3
CASSRLLLAGGDTGELFF
TGTGCCAGCAGTCGCCTCCTACTAGCGGGAGGGGACACCGGGGAGCTGTTTTTT
>TRBJ1-1|once|13|NA|TRBV20-1
CSARTVLNTEAFF
TGCAGTGCTAGAACGGTGTTGAACACTGAAGCTTTCTTT
>TRBJ1-2|NA|15|NA|TRBV7-2
CASSLTQRGWDGYTF
TGTGCCAGCAGCTTAACACAGCGCGGGTGGGATGGCTACACCTTC
>TRBJ2-4|few|14|NA|TRBV14
CASSHRTLNNIQYF
TGTGCCAGCAGCCACAGGACATTGAACAACATTCAGTACTTC
>TRBJ2-1|few|15|TRBD2|TRBV7-2
CASSLGQGGSNEQFF
TGTGCCAGCAGCTTAGGGCAGGGCGGGAGCAACGAGCAGTTCTTC
>TRBJ2-7|NA|13|NA|TRBV7-9
CASSFAGFNEQYF
TGTGCCAGCAGCTTTGCGGGCTTCAACGAGCAGTACTTC
>TRBJ1-5|NA|16|NA|TRBV12-3/TRBV12-4
CASSPAVGSNNQPQHF
TGTGCCAGCAGTCCCGCAGTGGGGTCTAACAATCAGCCCCAGCATTTT